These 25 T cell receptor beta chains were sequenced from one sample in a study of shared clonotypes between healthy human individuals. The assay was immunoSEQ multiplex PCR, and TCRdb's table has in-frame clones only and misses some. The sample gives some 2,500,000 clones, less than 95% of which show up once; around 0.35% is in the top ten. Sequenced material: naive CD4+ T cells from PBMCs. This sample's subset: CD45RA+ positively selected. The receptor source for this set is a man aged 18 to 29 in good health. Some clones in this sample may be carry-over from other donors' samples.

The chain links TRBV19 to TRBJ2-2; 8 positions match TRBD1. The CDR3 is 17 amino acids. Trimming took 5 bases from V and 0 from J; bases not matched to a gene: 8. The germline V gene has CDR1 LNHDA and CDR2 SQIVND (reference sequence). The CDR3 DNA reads TGTGCCAGTAGTGCACCGGGACAGGCTTCGAACACCGGGGAGCTGTTTTTT. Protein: CASSAPGQASNTGELFF.

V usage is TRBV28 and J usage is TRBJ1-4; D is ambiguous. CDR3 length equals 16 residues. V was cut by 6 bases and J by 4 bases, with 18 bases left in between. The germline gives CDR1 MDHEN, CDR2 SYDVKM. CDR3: CASRLTPRFINEKLFF. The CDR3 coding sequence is TGTGCCAGCAGACTCACTCCCCGATTTATTAATGAAAAACTGTTTTTT. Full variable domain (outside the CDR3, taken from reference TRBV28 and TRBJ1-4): DVKVTQSSRYLVKRTGEKVFLECVQDMDHENMFWYRQDPGLGLRLIYFSYDVKMKEKGDIPEGYSVSREKKERFSLILESASTNQTSMYLCASRLTPRFINEKLFFGSGTQLSVL.

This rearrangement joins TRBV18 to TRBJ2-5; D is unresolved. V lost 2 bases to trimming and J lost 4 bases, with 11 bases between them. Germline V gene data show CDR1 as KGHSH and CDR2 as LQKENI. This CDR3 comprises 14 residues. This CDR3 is CASSPFPQGETQYF. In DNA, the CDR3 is TGTGCCAGCTCACCATTTCCGCAAGGAGAGACCCAGTACTTC.

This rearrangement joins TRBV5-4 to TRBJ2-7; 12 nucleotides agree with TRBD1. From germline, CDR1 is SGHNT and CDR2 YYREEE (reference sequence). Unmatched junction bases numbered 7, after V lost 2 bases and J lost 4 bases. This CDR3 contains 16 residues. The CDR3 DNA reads TGTGCCAGCAGCTTAGGGGGGACAGGGGGCAGGTACGAGCAGTACTTC. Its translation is CASSLGGTGGRYEQYF.

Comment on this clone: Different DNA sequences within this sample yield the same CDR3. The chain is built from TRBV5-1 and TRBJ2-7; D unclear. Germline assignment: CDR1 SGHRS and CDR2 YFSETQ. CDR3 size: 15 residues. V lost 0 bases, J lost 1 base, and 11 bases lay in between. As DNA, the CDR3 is TGCGCCAGCAGCTTGGTCCGAGACGGGTCCTACGAGCAGTACTTC. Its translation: CASSLVRDGSYEQYF.

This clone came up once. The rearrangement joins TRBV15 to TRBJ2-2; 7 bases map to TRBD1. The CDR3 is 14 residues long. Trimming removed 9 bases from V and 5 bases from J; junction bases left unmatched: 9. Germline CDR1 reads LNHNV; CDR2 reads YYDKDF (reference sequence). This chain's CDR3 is CATSRDSLTGELFF. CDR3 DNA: TGTGCCACTAGCCGGGACAGTCTTACCGGGGAGCTGTTTTTT.

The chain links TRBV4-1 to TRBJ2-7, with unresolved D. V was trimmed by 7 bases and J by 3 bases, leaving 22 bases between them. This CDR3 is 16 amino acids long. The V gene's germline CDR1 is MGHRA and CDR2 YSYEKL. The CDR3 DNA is TGCGCCAGCAAGGTCCCCGTCGGTTTCGTCTTCTACGAGCAGTACTTC. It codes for CASKVPVGFVFYEQYF.

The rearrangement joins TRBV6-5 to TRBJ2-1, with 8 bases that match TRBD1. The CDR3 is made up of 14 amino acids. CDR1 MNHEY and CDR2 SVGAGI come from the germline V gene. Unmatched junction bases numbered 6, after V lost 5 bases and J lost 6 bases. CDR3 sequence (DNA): TGTGCCAGCAGTACCCGGACAGGGAGCAATGAGCAGTTCTTC. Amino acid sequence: CASSTRTGSNEQFF.

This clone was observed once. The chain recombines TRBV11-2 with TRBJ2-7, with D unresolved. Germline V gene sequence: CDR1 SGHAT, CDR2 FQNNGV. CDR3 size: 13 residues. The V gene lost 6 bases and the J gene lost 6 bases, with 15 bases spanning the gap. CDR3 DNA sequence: TGTGCCAGCAGTCATAATCGGGCCCCCGAGCAGTACTTC. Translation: CASSHNRAPEQYF.

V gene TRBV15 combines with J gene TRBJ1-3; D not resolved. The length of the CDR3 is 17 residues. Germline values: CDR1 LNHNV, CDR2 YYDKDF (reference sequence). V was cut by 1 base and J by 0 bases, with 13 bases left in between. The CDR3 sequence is CATSRVQRPNSGNTIYF. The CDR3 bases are TGTGCCACCAGCAGAGTCCAGAGACCTAACTCTGGAAACACCATATATTTT.

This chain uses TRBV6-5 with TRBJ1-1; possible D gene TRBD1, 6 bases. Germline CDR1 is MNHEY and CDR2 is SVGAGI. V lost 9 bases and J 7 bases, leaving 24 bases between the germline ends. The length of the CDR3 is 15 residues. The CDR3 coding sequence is TGTGCCAGTTTCTTGACCGGGGGGCAAGTGGGTGAAGCTTTCTTT. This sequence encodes CASFLTGGQVGEAFF.

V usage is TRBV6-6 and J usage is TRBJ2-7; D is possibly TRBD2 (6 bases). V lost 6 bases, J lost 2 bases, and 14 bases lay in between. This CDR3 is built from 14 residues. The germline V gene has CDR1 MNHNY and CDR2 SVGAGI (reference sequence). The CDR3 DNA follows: TGTGCCAGCAGGAACCGGGACTCTGCCTACGAGCAGTACTTC. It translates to CASRNRDSAYEQYF.

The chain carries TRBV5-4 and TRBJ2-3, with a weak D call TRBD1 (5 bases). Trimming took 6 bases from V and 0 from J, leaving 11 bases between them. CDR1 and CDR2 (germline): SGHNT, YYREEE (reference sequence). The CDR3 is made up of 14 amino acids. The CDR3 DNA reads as TGTGCCAGCAACGTGGACACCAGCACAGATACGCAGTATTTT. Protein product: CASNVDTSTDTQYF.

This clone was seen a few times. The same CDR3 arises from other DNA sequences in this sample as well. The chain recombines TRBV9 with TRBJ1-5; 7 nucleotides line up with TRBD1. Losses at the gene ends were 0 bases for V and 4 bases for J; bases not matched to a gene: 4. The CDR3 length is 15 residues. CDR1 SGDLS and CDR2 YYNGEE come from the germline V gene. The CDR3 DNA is TGTGCCAGCAGCGTAGCCGGGACAGATAATCAGCCCCAGCATTTT. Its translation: CASSVAGTDNQPQHF.

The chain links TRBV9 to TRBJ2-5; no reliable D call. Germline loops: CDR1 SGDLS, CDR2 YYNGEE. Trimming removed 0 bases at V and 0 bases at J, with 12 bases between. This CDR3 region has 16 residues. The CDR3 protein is CASSVAFLGNQETQYF. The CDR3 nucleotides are TGTGCCAGCAGCGTAGCGTTTTTAGGGAACCAAGAGACCCAGTACTTC.

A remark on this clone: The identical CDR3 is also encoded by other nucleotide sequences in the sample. The CDR3 DNA reads as TGTGCCAGCAGCCTGACTTTAAACTATGGCTACACCTTC. Translation gives CASSLTLNYGYTF. The chain uses TRBV11-2 and TRBJ1-2; unclear D gene. CDR1 and CDR2 from the germline V gene are SGHAT and FQNNGV. The CDR3 is 13 residues long. Between the trimmed V and J ends, which lost 5 bases and 2 bases, there was a span of 9 bases.

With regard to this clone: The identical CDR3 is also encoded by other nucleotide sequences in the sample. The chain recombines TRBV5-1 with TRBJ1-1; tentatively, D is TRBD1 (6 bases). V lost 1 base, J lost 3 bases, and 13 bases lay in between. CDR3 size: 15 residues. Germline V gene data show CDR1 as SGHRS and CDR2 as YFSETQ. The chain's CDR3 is CASSLLGGRDTEAFF. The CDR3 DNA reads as TGCGCCAGCAGCTTGTTGGGGGGGCGCGACACTGAAGCTTTCTTT.

The CDR3 region has the DNA TGTGCCAGCTCACCACTAAGTAGCCTGAACACTGAAGCTTTCTTT. Amino acids: CASSPLSSLNTEAFF. V gene TRBV18 combines with J gene TRBJ1-1; D is uncertain. The CDR3 has 15 residues. CDR1 and CDR2 (germline): KGHSH, LQKENI. Trimming pared 1 base from V and 0 bases from J, leaving 9 bases between.

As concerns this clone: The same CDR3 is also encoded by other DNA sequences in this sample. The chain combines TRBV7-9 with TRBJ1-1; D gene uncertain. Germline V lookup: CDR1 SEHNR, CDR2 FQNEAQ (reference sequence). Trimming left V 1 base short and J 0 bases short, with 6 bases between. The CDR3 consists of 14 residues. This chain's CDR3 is CASSLGQLNTEAFF. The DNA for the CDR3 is TGTGCCAGCAGCTTAGGCCAGCTGAACACTGAAGCTTTCTTT.

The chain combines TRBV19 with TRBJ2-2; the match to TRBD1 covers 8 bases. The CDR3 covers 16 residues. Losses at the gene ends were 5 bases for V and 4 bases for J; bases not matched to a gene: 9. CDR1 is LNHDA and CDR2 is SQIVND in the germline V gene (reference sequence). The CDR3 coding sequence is TGTGCCAGTAGTGCAGGACAGGGTAGAGGCACCGGGGAGCTGTTTTTT. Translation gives CASSAGQGRGTGELFF. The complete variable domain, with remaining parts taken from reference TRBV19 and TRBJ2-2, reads DGGITQSPKYLFRKEGQNVTLSCEQNLNHDAMYWYRQDPGQGLRLIYYSQIVNDFQKGDIAEGYSVSREKKESFPLTVTSAQKNPTAFYLCASSAGQGRGTGELFFGEGSRLTVL.

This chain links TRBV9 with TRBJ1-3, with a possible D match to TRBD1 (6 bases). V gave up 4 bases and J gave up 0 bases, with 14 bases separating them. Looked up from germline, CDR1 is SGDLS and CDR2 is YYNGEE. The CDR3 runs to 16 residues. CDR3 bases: TGTGCCAGCAGCCTGGGACACCTCAGCTCTGGAAACACCATATATTTT. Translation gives CASSLGHLSSGNTIYF. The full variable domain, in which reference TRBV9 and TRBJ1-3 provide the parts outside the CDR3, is DSGVTQTPKHLITATGQRVTLRCSPRSGDLSVYWYQQSLDQGLQFLIQYYNGEERAKGNILERFSAQQFPDLHSELNLSSLELGDSALYFCASSLGHLSSGNTIYFGEGSWLTVV.

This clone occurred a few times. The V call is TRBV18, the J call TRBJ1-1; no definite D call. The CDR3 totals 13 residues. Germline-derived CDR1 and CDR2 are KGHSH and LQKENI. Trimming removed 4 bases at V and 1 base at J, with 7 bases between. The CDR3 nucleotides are TGTGCCAGCTCACAACACGAGAACACTGAAGCTTTCTTT. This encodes CASSQHENTEAFF.

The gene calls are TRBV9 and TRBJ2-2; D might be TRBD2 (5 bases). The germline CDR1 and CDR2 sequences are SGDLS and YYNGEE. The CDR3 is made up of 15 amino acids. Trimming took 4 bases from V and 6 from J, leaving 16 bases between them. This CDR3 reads CASSTDPSFAGELFF. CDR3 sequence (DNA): TGTGCCAGCAGCACAGACCCTAGCTTTGCCGGGGAGCTGTTTTTT.

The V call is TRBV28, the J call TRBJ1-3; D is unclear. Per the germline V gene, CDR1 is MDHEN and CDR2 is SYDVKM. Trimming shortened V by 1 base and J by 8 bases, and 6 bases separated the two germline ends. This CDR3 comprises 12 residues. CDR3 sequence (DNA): TGTGCCAGCAGTTTATTCGGGGACACCATATATTTT. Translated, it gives CASSLFGDTIYF. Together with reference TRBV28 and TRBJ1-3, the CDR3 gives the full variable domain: DVKVTQSSRYLVKRTGEKVFLECVQDMDHENMFWYRQDPGLGLRLIYFSYDVKMKEKGDIPEGYSVSREKKERFSLILESASTNQTSMYLCASSLFGDTIYFGEGSWLTVV.

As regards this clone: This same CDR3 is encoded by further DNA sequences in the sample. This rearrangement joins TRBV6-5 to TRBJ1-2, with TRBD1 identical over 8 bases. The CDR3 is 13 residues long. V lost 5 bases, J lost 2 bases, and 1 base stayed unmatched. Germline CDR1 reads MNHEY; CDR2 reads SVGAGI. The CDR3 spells CASSRTGNYGYTF. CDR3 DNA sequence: TGTGCCAGCAGTCGGACAGGGAACTATGGCTACACCTTC.